Presented here are 24 T cell receptor beta chains from one specimen sequenced in a study of OX40 agonist ivuxolimab in advanced cancers. The assay was immunoSEQ multiplex PCR, and TCRdb's table has in-frame clones only and misses some. In the table there are fewer than 100,000 clones, roughly 92% of which are singletons. Sequencing was performed on CD4+ or CD8+ T cells sorted from blood, taken in a trial of the OX40 agonist ivuxolimab. These receptors originate from an adult with an advanced solid tumor such as melanoma, head and neck, liver or kidney cancer.

The chain combines TRBV15 with TRBJ1-2; D not certain. The CDR3 contains 12 residues. Germline assignment: CDR1 LNHNV and CDR2 YYDKDF (reference sequence). Trimming took off 2 bases at V and 8 bases at J, with 9 bases between the two ends. The CDR3 bases are TGTGCCACCAGCAGAAGTAAGGAAGGCTACACCTTC. Protein sequence: CATSRSKEGYTF. Using reference TRBV15 and TRBJ1-2 for the parts outside the CDR3, the full variable domain is DAMVIQNPRYQVTQFGKPVTLSCSQTLNHNVMYWYQQKSSQAPKLLFHYYDKDFNNEADTPDNFQSRRPNTSFCFLDIRSPGLGDTAMYLCATSRSKEGYTFGSGTRLTVV.

The rearrangement links TRBV5-8 to TRBJ1-3; D is undetermined. Between the trimmed V and J ends, which lost 0 bases and 8 bases, there was a span of 18 bases. The CDR3 spans 16 residues. The germline gives CDR1 SGHTS, CDR2 YDEGEE. The CDR3 sequence is CASSLGDGNLWDTIYF. CDR3 nucleotides: TGTGCCAGCAGCTTGGGCGACGGTAACCTCTGGGACACCATATATTTT.

V is TRBV21-1 and J is TRBJ2-7; TRBD2 was called by the table and not checked on the DNA. TRBV21-1 is tagged as a pseudogene. This CDR3 comprises 16 residues. The CDR3 DNA follows: TGTGCCAGCAGTTCCAAACTAGCGGGAAGCTCCTACGAGCAGTACTTC. This encodes CASSSKLAGSSYEQYF.

The CDR3 DNA reads TGCGCCAGCAGCCAAGGTCCTCCGGGACAGGGATACGAGCAGTACTTC. This gives the protein CASSQGPPGQGYEQYF. The V call is TRBV4-3, the J call TRBJ2-7; TRBD1 matches 9 bases. CDR3 size: 16 residues. Germline V CDR1 and CDR2: LGHNA, YSLEER. J gave up 4 bases and V 1 base, and 8 bases lay outside the gene matches.

Only one count was recorded for this clone. J is TRBJ1-2 and V is TRBV27; D call uncertain. Trimming removed 0 bases at V and 4 bases at J, with 12 bases between. This CDR3 is built from 15 residues. The germline V gene has CDR1 MNHEY and CDR2 SMNVEV (reference sequence). The DNA for the CDR3 is TGTGCCAGCAGTTTATCTCGGGGATCGAGCTATGGCTACACCTTC. Translation: CASSLSRGSSYGYTF.

CDR3 coding DNA: TGTGCCAGCAGCCAAGATTGGCAGGGTAGCAATCAGCCCCAGCATTTT. Its protein is CASSQDWQGSNQPQHF. The chain combines TRBV4-2 with TRBJ1-5; TRBD1 might be the D (5 bases). CDR1 LGHNA and CDR2 YNFKEQ come from the germline V gene. This CDR3 comprises 16 residues. Trimming cost V 0 bases and J 0 bases, with 9 bases left between them.

The rearrangement links TRBV30 to TRBJ2-7; D perhaps matches TRBD1 (5 bases). V lost 2 bases, J lost 4 bases, and 12 bases lay in between. The CDR3 contains 13 residues. Germline assignment: CDR1 GTSNPN and CDR2 SVGIG (reference sequence). The CDR3 DNA is TGTGCCTGGAGTACTGGAGACAGATACGAGCAGTACTTC. This translates into CAWSTGDRYEQYF.

The chain uses TRBV4-1 and TRBJ1-5; the D gene is possibly TRBD1 (5 bases). Germline loops: CDR1 MGHRA, CDR2 YSYEKL. Trimming took off 3 bases at V and 5 bases at J, with 17 bases between the two ends. The CDR3 loop spans 16 amino acids. The CDR3 spells CASSHLDSGEYQPQHF. CDR3 in DNA: TGCGCCAGCAGCCACCTAGACAGTGGAGAGTATCAGCCCCAGCATTTT.

This chain connects TRBV7-3 to TRBJ2-5, with a tentative D call TRBD1 (6 bases). The CDR3 is 15 residues long. V lost 5 bases and J 5 bases, leaving 18 bases between the germline ends. Germline V CDR1 and CDR2: SGHTA, FQGTGA. The CDR3 loop reads CASSPTGISGETQYF. Written as DNA, the CDR3 is TGTGCCAGCAGCCCCACAGGGATAAGTGGGGAGACCCAGTACTTC.

This rearrangement joins TRBV6-5 to TRBJ2-7; the match to TRBD2 covers 8 bases. CDR1 is MNHEY and CDR2 is SVGAGI in the germline V gene. Trimming cost V 9 bases and J 2 bases; bases outside gene matches: 9. This CDR3 contains 14 residues. The CDR3 loop is CASCQAGGTYEQYF. CDR3 bases: TGTGCCAGTTGCCAGGCGGGAGGCACCTACGAGCAGTACTTC.

This chain uses TRBV15 with TRBJ2-5; TRBD2 matches at 10 bases. The germline gives CDR1 LNHNV, CDR2 YYDKDF (reference sequence). CDR3 length: 16 amino acids. The J segment lost 5 bases and the V segment lost 6 bases, leaving 12 bases of the junction unmatched. The CDR3 region is CATRDESGRGEETQYF. CDR3 coding DNA: TGTGCCACCAGAGACGAGAGCGGGAGGGGGGAGGAGACCCAGTACTTC.

The rearrangement joins TRBV4-1 to TRBJ2-7; TRBD1 agrees at 8 bases. J was trimmed by 2 bases and V by 0 bases; bases with no gene match: 3. The length of the CDR3 is 15 residues. Germline loops: CDR1 MGHRA, CDR2 YSYEKL. This CDR3 is CASSQDGTGAYEQYF. The DNA of the CDR3 is TGCGCCAGCAGCCAAGACGGGACAGGCGCCTACGAGCAGTACTTC.

The chain uses TRBV5-5 and TRBJ2-7; D gene ambiguous. The CDR3 extends over 12 amino acids. Trimming removed 0 bases at V and 5 bases at J, with 6 bases between. Germline V gives CDR1 SGHKS, CDR2 YYEKEE (reference sequence). The CDR3: CASSLEVNEQYF. CDR3 nucleotide sequence: TGTGCCAGCAGCTTGGAAGTAAACGAGCAGTACTTC.

CDR3 sequence: CASGFSAYEQYF. In DNA, the CDR3 is TGTGCTAGTGGTTTCTCGGCTTACGAGCAGTACTTC. The rearrangement joins TRBV12-5 to TRBJ2-7; no reliable D call. The CDR3 covers 12 residues. The V gene lost 3 bases and the J gene lost 4 bases, with 7 bases spanning the gap. Germline assignment: CDR1 LGHNT and CDR2 FRNRAP.

The chain combines TRBV27 with TRBJ2-2; D tentatively reads TRBD1 or TRBD2 (6 bases each). CDR3 length: 16 amino acids. Deletions cut 4 bases from V and 4 bases from J, with 16 bases between. Germline V CDR1 and CDR2: MNHEY, SMNVEV (reference sequence). The CDR3 DNA follows: TGTGCCAGCAGTTCCCCTTGGGGGGCTATCACCGGGGAGCTGTTTTTT. Its protein product is CASSSPWGAITGELFF.

The V and J genes are TRBV4-1 and TRBJ2-2; D gene uncertain. Trimming pared 1 base from V and 6 bases from J, leaving 3 bases between. Germline assignment: CDR1 MGHRA and CDR2 YSYEKL. This CDR3 comprises 12 residues. The CDR3 spells CASSQASGELFF. The CDR3 region has the DNA TGCGCCAGCAGCCAAGCCTCCGGGGAGCTGTTTTTT.

This chain joins TRBV29-1 and TRBJ1-1; D unclear. The V end lost 1 base, the J end lost 0 bases, and 12 bases lay between the germline ends. Germline V gene data show CDR1 as SQVTM and CDR2 as ANQGSEA. The CDR3 extends over 15 amino acids. The CDR3 here is CSVEGVGGLNTEAFF. The CDR3 nucleotides read TGCAGCGTTGAAGGTGTGGGAGGGTTGAACACTGAAGCTTTCTTT.

This chain connects TRBV7-6 to TRBJ2-7; TRBD2 matches 10 bases. V lost 5 bases, J lost 0 bases, and 4 bases stayed unmatched. CDR1 and CDR2 from the germline V gene are SGHVS and FNYEAQ. The CDR3 contains 15 residues. The CDR3 nucleotides read TGTGCCAGCAGCCCCGGGACTAGCGCCTCCTACGAGCAGTACTTC. The encoded protein is CASSPGTSASYEQYF.

A note on this clone: The sample holds other DNA sequences that translate to the same CDR3. This chain uses TRBV4-1 with TRBJ2-1; possibly TRBD2 for D (6 bases). Trimming left V 1 base short and J 7 bases short, with 8 bases between. Germline V gene sequence: CDR1 MGHRA, CDR2 YSYEKL. The CDR3 runs 13 residues. CDR3 protein: CASSQVGGNEQFF. The CDR3 DNA is TGCGCCAGCAGCCAAGTCGGGGGAAATGAGCAGTTCTTC.

This clone was detected only once. The V gene is TRBV6-6, the J gene TRBJ1-6; a weak D match, TRBD1 (5 bases). Trimming stripped 7 bases from V and 0 bases from J, with 13 bases between. There are 16 residues in the CDR3. Looked up from germline, CDR1 is MNHNY and CDR2 is SVGAGI (reference sequence). The CDR3, as DNA: TGTGCCAGCACAAAAACAGGAAGCTCCTATAATTCACCCCTCCACTTT. It is translated as CASTKTGSSYNSPLHF.

This chain uses TRBV5-4 with TRBJ2-5; D is unresolved. The CDR3 is 12 residues long. Germline lookup yields CDR1 SGHNT and CDR2 YYREEE (reference sequence). V shed 2 bases and J shed 5 bases, with 7 bases lying between them. The CDR3 DNA reads TGTGCCAGCAGCTTTTTGGCGGAGACCCAGTACTTC. Encoded protein: CASSFLAETQYF.

The sample holds one count of this clone. The DNA of the CDR3 is TGTGCCAGCTCACCGGGGGGGGACAGAAGCTACGAGCAGTACTTC. This gives the protein CASSPGGDRSYEQYF. The genes are TRBV18 and TRBJ2-7; the D gene could be TRBD1 or TRBD2 (7 bases each). The CDR3 is made up of 15 amino acids. The germline V and J ends were trimmed by 3 bases and 3 bases, with 15 bases remaining between them. Germline V lookup: CDR1 KGHSH, CDR2 LQKENI.

The chain has TRBV21-1 and TRBJ2-2; the table assigns TRBD1, which was not confirmed against the DNA. TRBV21-1 is labeled a pseudogene. The CDR3 runs to 18 residues. This CDR3 reads CASSKGTGGLRATGELFF. The CDR3 nucleotides read TGTGCCAGCAGCAAAGGGACAGGGGGCTTGAGGGCTACCGGGGAGCTGTTTTTT.

The chain is built from TRBV27 and TRBJ2-7; a weak D match, TRBD1 (6 bases). CDR3 length: 16 residues. Trimming stripped 6 bases from V and 5 bases from J, with 23 bases between. CDR1 is MNHEY and CDR2 is SMNVEV in the germline V gene (reference sequence). For the CDR3, the DNA is TGTGCCAGCAGCCGGACAGTAGACCCCCGACGGCACGAGCAGTACTTC. Protein sequence: CASSRTVDPRRHEQYF.